These 30 T cell receptor beta chains were all obtained from the same sample, sequenced in a study of T cell responses to AZD1222 COVID-19 vaccine. Sequenced by immunoSEQ multiplex PCR; TCRdb stores in-frame clones only, minus some. This table has about 130,000 clones, 93% appearing once. Material: peripheral blood, obtained on day 0 of AZD1222 vaccination. The origin of the receptors is an adult in good health.

The chain employs TRBV30 and TRBJ2-1; D possibly corresponds to TRBD1 (5 bases). CDR1 and CDR2 from the germline V gene are GTSNPN and SVGIG (reference sequence). Trimming took off 0 bases at V and 8 bases at J, with 20 bases between the two ends. The CDR3 runs 16 residues. Here the CDR3 reads CAWSVLVRRGLHEQFF. Written as DNA, the CDR3 is TGTGCCTGGAGTGTACTGGTTCGTAGGGGTTTACATGAGCAGTTCTTC.

The sample holds one count of this clone. The rearrangement uses TRBV9 and TRBJ1-1; unclear D gene. Trimming pared 3 bases from V and 2 bases from J, leaving 5 bases between. There are 12 residues in the CDR3. Per the germline V gene, CDR1 is SGDLS and CDR2 is YYNGEE. Here the CDR3 reads CASSAKNTEAFF. The CDR3, as DNA: TGTGCCAGCAGCGCCAAAAACACTGAAGCTTTCTTT.

This chain connects TRBV6-5 to TRBJ1-5; a possible D gene is TRBD1 (6 bases). Germline assignment: CDR1 MNHEY and CDR2 SVGAGI. V lost 0 bases and J 6 bases, leaving 9 bases between the germline ends. The CDR3 consists of 14 residues. CDR3 sequence reads: CASSYSTGTQPQHF. As DNA, the CDR3 is TGTGCCAGCAGTTACTCAACAGGGACTCAGCCCCAGCATTTT.

This chain connects TRBV9 to TRBJ2-1; the match to TRBD2 covers 8 bases. After removal of 1 base from V and 8 bases from J, the junction contained 8 bases not matched to a gene. Germline loops: CDR1 SGDLS, CDR2 YYNGEE. The CDR3 covers 15 residues. CDR3 coding DNA: TGTGCCAGCAGCGTATCCCCCGGGAGGGCCCATGAGCAGTTCTTC. This codes for CASSVSPGRAHEQFF.

The chain employs TRBV7-8 and TRBJ1-5, with 7 bases aligning to TRBD1. The CDR3 runs 14 residues. V gave up 5 bases and J gave up 6 bases; unmatched junction bases: 7. Germline-derived CDR1 and CDR2 are SGHVS and FQNEAQ. Written as DNA, the CDR3 is TGTGCCAGCAGCCCGGGGACAGAAGTTCAGCCCCAGCATTTT. This codes for CASSPGTEVQPQHF.

The chain employs TRBV27 and TRBJ1-6, with D unclear. This CDR3 has 15 residues. V lost 4 bases and J 3 bases, leaving 10 bases between the germline ends. CDR1 is MNHEY and CDR2 is SMNVEV in the germline V gene (reference sequence). CDR3 region: CASSSGSDYNSPLHF. DNA for the CDR3: TGTGCCAGCAGTTCGGGGAGCGACTATAATTCACCCCTCCACTTT.

This chain joins TRBV7-9 and TRBJ1-2, with unresolved D. The V and J ends lost 1 base and 2 bases respectively, with 14 bases between them. Germline values: CDR1 SEHNR, CDR2 FQNEAQ (reference sequence). The CDR3 is 16 amino acids. The CDR3 sequence: CASSLGVTRNNYGYTF. The DNA of the CDR3 is TGTGCCAGCAGCTTAGGCGTTACCAGAAACAACTATGGCTACACCTTC.

The chain employs TRBV6-5 and TRBJ1-3; no definite D call. The CDR3 has 13 amino acids. With 6 bases removed from V and 0 bases from J, the gap between germline ends came to 6 bases. CDR1 is MNHEY and CDR2 is SVGAGI in the germline V gene. The CDR3 sequence: CASSSVSGNTIYF. The CDR3 nucleotides read TGTGCCAGCAGCTCGGTCTCTGGAAACACCATATATTTT.

This clone was seen a single time. The chain recombines TRBV9 with TRBJ1-4; possibly TRBD1 for D (5 bases). This CDR3 is 10 amino acids long. V was pared by 10 bases and J by 8 bases, with 9 bases between. The germline V gene encodes CDR1 SGDLS and CDR2 YYNGEE. The CDR3 reads CAVGEEKLFF. The CDR3 DNA follows: TGTGCCGTGGGGGAGGAAAAACTGTTTTTT.

The chain links TRBV28 to TRBJ1-2; no definite D call. CDR3 length: 13 residues. The ends were cut back, 7 bases at V and 2 bases at J, with 11 bases in the middle. Germline V gene data show CDR1 as MDHEN and CDR2 as SYDVKM. CDR3 loop: CASNSDRNYGYTF. In DNA form, the CDR3 reads TGTGCCAGCAACTCGGATAGAAACTATGGCTACACCTTC.

This clone was observed once. The J gene is TRBJ1-3, the V gene TRBV28; no reliable D call. Germline V gene lookup returns CDR1 MDHEN and CDR2 SYDVKM. Trimming removed 2 bases from V and 0 bases from J, with 5 bases in between. The CDR3 contains 14 residues. CDR3 region: CASSLSGSGNTIYF. CDR3 DNA: TGTGCCAGCAGTTTAAGCGGCTCTGGAAACACCATATATTTT.

For the CDR3, the DNA is TGCAGTGCTAGTAGGGGTGGGAGTACTGAAGCTTTCTTT. Amino acid sequence: CSASRGGSTEAFF. The chain links TRBV20-1 to TRBJ1-1, with D perhaps matching TRBD1 (5 bases). V was clipped by 3 bases and J by 5 bases, with 13 bases between them. The CDR3 consists of 13 residues. Germline V gene lookup returns CDR1 DFQATT and CDR2 SNEGSKA (reference sequence).

As DNA, the CDR3 is TGCGCCAGCAGCTATCCCCAGGTGAAACCTGGAAACACCATATATTTT. Encoded protein: CASSYPQVKPGNTIYF. V is TRBV5-1 and J is TRBJ1-3, with D unclear. The CDR3 loop spans 16 amino acids. Germline CDR1 and CDR2: SGHRS and YFSETQ. The germline V and J ends were trimmed by 3 bases and 2 bases, with 15 bases remaining between them.

J is TRBJ1-1 and V is TRBV6-6; perhaps TRBD1 as D (5 bases). The CDR3 extends over 13 amino acids. Deletions cut 7 bases from V and 4 bases from J, with 13 bases between. Germline V lookup: CDR1 MNHNY, CDR2 SVGAGI (reference sequence). For the CDR3, the DNA is TGTGCCAGCAAAAGGGACGGGGGCACTGAAGCTTTCTTT. Protein sequence: CASKRDGGTEAFF.

CDR3 loop: CASSLGQGASNQPQHF. CDR3 in DNA: TGTGCCAGCAGCTTGGGACAGGGGGCAAGCAATCAGCCCCAGCATTTT. The chain uses TRBV5-5 and TRBJ1-5; the match to TRBD1 covers 10 bases. Germline CDR1 SGHKS, CDR2 YYEKEE (reference sequence). The CDR3 runs 16 residues. Unmatched junction bases numbered 1, after V lost 0 bases and J lost 1 base.

This sequence joins TRBV5-6 and TRBJ1-5; D ambiguous. The CDR3 covers 15 residues. V was pared by 2 bases and J by 9 bases, with 18 bases between. Germline assignment: CDR1 SGHDT and CDR2 YYEEEE. The CDR3 reads CASSFYRVPSGPQHF. The CDR3 nucleotides are TGTGCCAGCAGCTTTTACCGGGTCCCCTCGGGGCCCCAGCATTTT.

This chain links TRBV5-4 with TRBJ2-1, with TRBD2 matching 7 bases. The J segment lost 4 bases and the V segment lost 2 bases, leaving 6 bases of the junction unmatched. Germline assignment: CDR1 SGHNT and CDR2 YYREEE (reference sequence). The CDR3 length is 15 residues. The CDR3 sequence: CASSFRSSGYNEQFF. The CDR3 region has the DNA TGTGCCAGCAGCTTCCGTTCTAGCGGATACAATGAGCAGTTCTTC.

Only one count was recorded for this clone. The V gene is TRBV15, the J gene TRBJ1-6; D uncertain. The CDR3 loop spans 14 amino acids. The V and J ends lost 3 bases and 8 bases respectively, with 11 bases between them. Per germline, CDR1 LNHNV and CDR2 YYDKDF (reference sequence). The CDR3 spells CATSRAVIDSPLHF. Written as DNA, the CDR3 is TGTGCCACCAGCAGGGCGGTTATAGATTCACCCCTCCACTTT.

This clone has a single count. J is TRBJ2-7 and V is TRBV7-2; perhaps TRBD2 as D (5 bases). V was pared by 0 bases and J by 4 bases, with 13 bases between. CDR3 length: 15 residues. Germline CDR1 reads SGHTA; CDR2 reads FQGNSA. The DNA of the CDR3 is TGTGCCAGCAGCTTAGCAGGATCCCGGGATTACGAGCAGTACTTC. Its translation is CASSLAGSRDYEQYF.

The rearrangement links TRBV3-1 (or the pseudogene TRBV3-2) to TRBJ2-7, with a weak D call TRBD2 (6 bases). The V and J ends lost 3 bases and 2 bases respectively, with 17 bases between them. This CDR3 has 16 residues. CDR1 and CDR2 (germline): LGHDT, YNNKEL (reference sequence). CDR3: CASSHGSGRETYEQYF. CDR3 in DNA: TGTGCCAGCAGCCACGGGAGCGGGCGGGAAACCTACGAGCAGTACTTC.

The rearrangement links TRBV24-1 to TRBJ2-3, with no clear D. The CDR3 length is 11 residues. Germline lookup yields CDR1 KGHDR and CDR2 SFDVKD. V lost 9 bases, J lost 5 bases, and 8 bases lay in between. DNA of the CDR3: TGTGCCACCTCTTTAGGAGATACGCAGTATTTT. This translates into CATSLGDTQYF.

This sequence joins TRBV4-2 and TRBJ1-4; TRBD1 agrees at 9 bases. Germline V gene lookup returns CDR1 LGHNA and CDR2 YNFKEQ. This CDR3 spans 14 amino acids. V lost 6 bases and J lost 15; bases outside the gene matches: 14. CDR3 loop: CASRDYRGPPPVFF. CDR3 DNA: TGTGCCAGCAGGGACTACAGGGGGCCTCCGCCAGTGTTTTTT.

The chain couples TRBV6-5 to TRBJ1-4, with 7 bases that match TRBD1. Germline CDR1 reads MNHEY; CDR2 reads SVGAGI. There are 14 residues in the CDR3. V lost 2 bases to trimming and J lost 7 bases; unmatched junction nucleotides: 4. The CDR3 DNA reads TGTGCCAGCAGTTACGACAGGGTGGGTGAAAAACTGTTTTTT. Its protein is CASSYDRVGEKLFF.

The CDR3 DNA reads as TGCGCCAGCAGCTTGACCAAGAGCGGGGACTTCTCCTACAATGAGCAGTTCTTC. Protein product: CASSLTKSGDFSYNEQFF. The chain carries TRBV5-1 and TRBJ2-1, with 7 bases aligning to TRBD2. V trimming: 1 base; J trimming: 0 bases; junction bases outside the gene matches: 10. CDR1 is SGHRS, CDR2 YFSETQ, per germline. CDR3 length: 18 residues.

The chain combines TRBV28 with TRBJ2-3; 14 bases fit TRBD2. Losses at the gene ends were 6 bases for V and 1 base for J; bases not matched to a gene: 9. The CDR3 extends over 18 amino acids. CDR1 and CDR2 (germline): MDHEN, SYDVKM. Here the CDR3 DNA reads TGTGCCAGCAGACCTCCGGGACTAGCGGGAGTTCGCACAGATACGCAGTATTTT. Protein product: CASRPPGLAGVRTDTQYF.

This rearrangement joins TRBV3-1 (or the pseudogene TRBV3-2) to TRBJ1-5; a weak D match, TRBD1 (5 bases). Germline V gene sequence: CDR1 LGHDT, CDR2 YNNKEL (reference sequence). The CDR3 spans 15 residues. Trimming took 1 base from V and 4 from J, leaving 11 bases between them. DNA for the CDR3: TGTGCCAGCAGCCAAGGGCAGGGCCGGAATCAGCCCCAGCATTTT. This encodes CASSQGQGRNQPQHF.

This rearrangement joins TRBV27 to TRBJ2-7, with TRBD2 as a possible D gene (5 bases). This CDR3 contains 15 residues. The V gene's germline CDR1 is MNHEY and CDR2 SMNVEV (reference sequence). V gave up 6 bases and J gave up 3 bases, with 18 bases separating them. The CDR3 is CASRGGLRVVYEQYF. CDR3 nucleotide sequence: TGTGCCAGCAGGGGCGGGCTGAGGGTGGTCTACGAGCAGTACTTC.

V usage is TRBV18 and J usage is TRBJ1-1; the match to TRBD1 covers 8 bases. There are 14 residues in the CDR3. Germline loops: CDR1 KGHSH, CDR2 LQKENI. The V and J ends lost 6 bases and 2 bases, in that order; junction bases with no gene match: 5. The CDR3 region has the DNA TGTGCCAGCTCGTCAGACAGGGGTAACACTGAAGCTTTCTTT. Translation: CASSSDRGNTEAFF. The whole variable domain, filled in from reference TRBV18 and TRBJ1-1, reads NAGVMQNPRHLVRRRGQEARLRCSPMKGHSHVYWYRQLPEEGLKFMVYLQKENIIDESGMPKERFSAEFPKEGPSILRIQQVVRGDSAAYFCASSSDRGNTEAFFGQGTRLTVV.

The chain recombines TRBV27 with TRBJ2-7; 8 bases are shared with TRBD1. V lost 5 bases to trimming and J lost 0 bases; unmatched junction nucleotides: 6. This CDR3 is 15 amino acids long. Germline loops: CDR1 MNHEY, CDR2 SMNVEV (reference sequence). The CDR3 reads CASSPWTGHSYEQYF. Here the CDR3 DNA reads TGTGCCAGCAGTCCCTGGACAGGGCACTCCTACGAGCAGTACTTC.

This chain links TRBV6-6 with TRBJ2-7; unclear D gene. The germline gives CDR1 MNHNY, CDR2 SVGAGI (reference sequence). Trimming shortened V by 7 bases and J by 7 bases, and 11 bases separated the two germline ends. The CDR3 loop spans 11 amino acids. As DNA, the CDR3 is TGTGCCAGCACCTCGGGTAGGGAGCAGTACTTC. This translates into CASTSGREQYF.